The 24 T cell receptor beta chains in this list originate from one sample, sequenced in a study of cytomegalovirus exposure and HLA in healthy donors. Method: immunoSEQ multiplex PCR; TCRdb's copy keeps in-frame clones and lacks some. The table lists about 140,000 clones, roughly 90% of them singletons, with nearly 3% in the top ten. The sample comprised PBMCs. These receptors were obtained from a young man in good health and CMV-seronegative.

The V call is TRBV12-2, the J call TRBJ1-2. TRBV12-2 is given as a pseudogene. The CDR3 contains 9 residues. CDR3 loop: CASRLCYTF. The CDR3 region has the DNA TGTGCAAGTCGCCTGTGCTACACCTTC.

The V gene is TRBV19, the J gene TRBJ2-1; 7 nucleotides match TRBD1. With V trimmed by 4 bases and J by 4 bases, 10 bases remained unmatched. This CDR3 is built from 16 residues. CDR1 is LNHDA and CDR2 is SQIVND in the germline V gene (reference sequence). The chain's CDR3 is CASSTPGQWGYNEQFF. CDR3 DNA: TGTGCCAGTAGTACCCCGGGACAGTGGGGATACAATGAGCAGTTCTTC.

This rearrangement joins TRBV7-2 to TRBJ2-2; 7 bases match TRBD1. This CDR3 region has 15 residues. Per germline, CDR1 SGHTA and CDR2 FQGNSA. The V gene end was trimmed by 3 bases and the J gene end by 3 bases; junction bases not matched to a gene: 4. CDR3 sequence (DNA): TGTGCCAGCAGCTTTAGACAGGGTGACACCGGGGAGCTGTTTTTT. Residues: CASSFRQGDTGELFF.

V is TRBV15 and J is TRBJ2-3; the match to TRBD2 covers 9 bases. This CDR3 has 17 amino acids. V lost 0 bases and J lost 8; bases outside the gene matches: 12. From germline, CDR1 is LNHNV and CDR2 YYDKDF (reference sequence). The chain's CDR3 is CATSRDRSREGRGTQYF. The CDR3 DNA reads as TGTGCCACCAGCAGAGATCGGTCGCGGGAGGGCCGGGGTACGCAGTATTTT. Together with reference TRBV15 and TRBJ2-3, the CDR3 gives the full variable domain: DAMVIQNPRYQVTQFGKPVTLSCSQTLNHNVMYWYQQKSSQAPKLLFHYYDKDFNNEADTPDNFQSRRPNTSFCFLDIRSPGLGDTAMYLCATSRDRSREGRGTQYFGPGTRLTVL.

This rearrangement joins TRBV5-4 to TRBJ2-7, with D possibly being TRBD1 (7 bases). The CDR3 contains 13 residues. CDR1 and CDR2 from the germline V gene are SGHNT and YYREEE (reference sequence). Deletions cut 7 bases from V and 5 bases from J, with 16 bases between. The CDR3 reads CASSLDREDEQYF. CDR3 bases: TGTGCCAGCTCCCTTGACAGGGAGGACGAGCAGTACTTC.

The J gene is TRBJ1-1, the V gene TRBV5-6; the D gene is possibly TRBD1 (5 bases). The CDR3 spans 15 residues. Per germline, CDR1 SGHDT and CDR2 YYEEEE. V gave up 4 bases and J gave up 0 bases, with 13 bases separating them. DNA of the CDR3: TGTGCCAGCAGCCTGGGTGACAGACTGAACACTGAAGCTTTCTTT. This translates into CASSLGDRLNTEAFF.

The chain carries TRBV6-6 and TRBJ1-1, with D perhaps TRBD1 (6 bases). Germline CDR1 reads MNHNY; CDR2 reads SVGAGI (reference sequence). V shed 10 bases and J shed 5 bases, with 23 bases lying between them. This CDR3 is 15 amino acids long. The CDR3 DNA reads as TGTGCCACCCTTCGTCAAAGGGGTAGGGGGACTGAAGCTTTCTTT. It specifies CATLRQRGRGTEAFF.

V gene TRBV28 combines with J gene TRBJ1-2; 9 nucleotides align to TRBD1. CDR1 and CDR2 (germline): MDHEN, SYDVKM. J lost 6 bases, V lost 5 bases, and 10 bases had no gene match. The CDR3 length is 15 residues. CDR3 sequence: CASSRPTGGGHGYTF. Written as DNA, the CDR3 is TGTGCCAGCAGTCGACCTACAGGGGGCGGTCATGGCTACACCTTC.

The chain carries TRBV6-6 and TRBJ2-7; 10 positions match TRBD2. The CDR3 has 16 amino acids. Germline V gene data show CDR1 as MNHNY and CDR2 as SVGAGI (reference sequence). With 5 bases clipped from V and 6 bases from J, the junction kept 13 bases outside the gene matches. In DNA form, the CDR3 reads TGTGCCAGCAGTCCTTTTCCTAGCGGGGGCCACTCCGAGCAGTACTTC. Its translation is CASSPFPSGGHSEQYF.

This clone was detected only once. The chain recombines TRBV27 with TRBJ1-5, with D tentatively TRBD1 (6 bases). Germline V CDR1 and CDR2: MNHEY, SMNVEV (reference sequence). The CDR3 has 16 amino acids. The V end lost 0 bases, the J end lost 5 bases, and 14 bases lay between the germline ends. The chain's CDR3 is CASSLSGDTRDQPQHF. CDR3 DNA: TGTGCCAGCAGTTTATCGGGGGACACAAGGGATCAGCCCCAGCATTTT.

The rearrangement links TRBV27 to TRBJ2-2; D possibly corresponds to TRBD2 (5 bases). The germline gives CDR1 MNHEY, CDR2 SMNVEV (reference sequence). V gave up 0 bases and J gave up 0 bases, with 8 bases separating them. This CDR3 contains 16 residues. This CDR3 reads CASSLSASSNTGELFF. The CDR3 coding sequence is TGTGCCAGCAGTTTATCGGCTAGCTCGAACACCGGGGAGCTGTTTTTT.

CDR3 region: CATSRGSSGGRGVFF. In DNA, the CDR3 is TGTGCCACCAGCAGAGGGTCCAGCGGGGGCCGAGGGGTGTTCTTC. The rearrangement uses TRBV15 and TRBJ2-1, with TRBD2 matching 8 bases. Germline CDR1 reads LNHNV; CDR2 reads YYDKDF (reference sequence). The CDR3 is 15 residues long. Germline trimming cut 1 base from V and 15 bases from J; bases unmatched to any gene: 14.

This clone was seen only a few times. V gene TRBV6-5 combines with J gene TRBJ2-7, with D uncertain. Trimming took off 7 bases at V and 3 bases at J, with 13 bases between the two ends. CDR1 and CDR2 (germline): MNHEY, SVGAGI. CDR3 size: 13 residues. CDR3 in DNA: TGTGCCAGCACCCCCGGTCCTTTCTACGAGCAGTACTTC. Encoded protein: CASTPGPFYEQYF.

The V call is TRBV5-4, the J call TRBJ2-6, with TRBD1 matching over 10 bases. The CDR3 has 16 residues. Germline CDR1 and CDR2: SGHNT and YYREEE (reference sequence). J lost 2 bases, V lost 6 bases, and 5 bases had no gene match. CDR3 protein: CASTQTGGAGANVLTF. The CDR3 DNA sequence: TGTGCCAGCACCCAGACAGGGGGCGCTGGGGCCAACGTCCTGACTTTC.

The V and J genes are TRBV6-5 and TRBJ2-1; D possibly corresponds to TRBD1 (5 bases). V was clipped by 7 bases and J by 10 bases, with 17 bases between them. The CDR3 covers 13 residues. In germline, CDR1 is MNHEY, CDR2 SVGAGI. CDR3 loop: CASKGRSVGEQFF. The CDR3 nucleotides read TGTGCCAGCAAGGGGCGCAGCGTTGGAGAGCAGTTCTTC.

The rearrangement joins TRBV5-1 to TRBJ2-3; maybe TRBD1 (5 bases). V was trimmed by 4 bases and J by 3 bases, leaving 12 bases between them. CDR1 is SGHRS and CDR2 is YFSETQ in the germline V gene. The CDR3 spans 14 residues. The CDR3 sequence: CASSQDTLTDTQYF. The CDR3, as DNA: TGCGCCAGCAGCCAGGACACGCTGACAGATACGCAGTATTTT.

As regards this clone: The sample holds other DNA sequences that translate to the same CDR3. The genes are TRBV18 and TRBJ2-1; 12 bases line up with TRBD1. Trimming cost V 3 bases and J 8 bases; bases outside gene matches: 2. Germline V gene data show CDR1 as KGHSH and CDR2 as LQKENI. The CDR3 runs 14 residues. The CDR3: CASSPGTGGDEQFF. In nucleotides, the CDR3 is TGTGCCAGCTCACCGGGGACAGGGGGCGATGAGCAGTTCTTC.

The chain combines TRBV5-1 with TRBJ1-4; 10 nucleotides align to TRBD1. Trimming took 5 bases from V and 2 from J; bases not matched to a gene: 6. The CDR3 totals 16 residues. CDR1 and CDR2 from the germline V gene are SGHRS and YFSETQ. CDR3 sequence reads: CASRGTGAGTNEKLFF. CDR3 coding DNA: TGCGCCAGCAGAGGGACAGGGGCGGGCACTAATGAAAAACTGTTTTTT.

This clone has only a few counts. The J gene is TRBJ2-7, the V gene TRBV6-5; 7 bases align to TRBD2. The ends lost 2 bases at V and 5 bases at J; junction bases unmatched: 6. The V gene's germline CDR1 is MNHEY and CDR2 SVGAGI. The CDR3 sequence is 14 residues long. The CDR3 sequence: CASSYLRDYNEQYF. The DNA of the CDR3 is TGTGCCAGCAGTTACCTCCGGGACTACAACGAGCAGTACTTC.

In DNA, the CDR3 is TGTGCCAGCAGTGCCCTTACTAGCCGCAATGAGCAGTTCTTC. It translates to CASSALTSRNEQFF. The chain links TRBV27 to TRBJ2-1; TRBD2 is a possible D gene (6 bases). This CDR3 contains 14 residues. In germline, CDR1 is MNHEY, CDR2 SMNVEV (reference sequence). Trimming removed 5 bases at V and 6 bases at J, with 14 bases between.

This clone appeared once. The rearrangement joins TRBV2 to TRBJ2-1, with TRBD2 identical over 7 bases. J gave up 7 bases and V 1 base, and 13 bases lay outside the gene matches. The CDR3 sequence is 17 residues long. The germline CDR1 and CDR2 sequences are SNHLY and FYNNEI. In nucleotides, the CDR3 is TGTGCCAGCAGTGAAGTATCCGGCGGGAGCCCGTATAATGAGCAGTTCTTC. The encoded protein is CASSEVSGGSPYNEQFF.

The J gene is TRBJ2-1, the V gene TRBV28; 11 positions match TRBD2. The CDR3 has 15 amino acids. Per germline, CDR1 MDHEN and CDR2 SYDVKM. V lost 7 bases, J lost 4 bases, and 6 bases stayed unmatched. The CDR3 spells CASTRGLAAYNEQFF. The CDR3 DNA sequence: TGTGCCAGCACCCGGGGACTAGCGGCATACAATGAGCAGTTCTTC.

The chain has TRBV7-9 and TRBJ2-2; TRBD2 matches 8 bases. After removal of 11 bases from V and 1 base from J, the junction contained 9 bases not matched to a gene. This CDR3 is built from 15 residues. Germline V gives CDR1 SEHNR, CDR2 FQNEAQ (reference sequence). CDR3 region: CAGLKRGRNTGELFF. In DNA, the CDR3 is TGTGCCGGCCTGAAGCGGGGGAGGAACACCGGGGAGCTGTTTTTT.

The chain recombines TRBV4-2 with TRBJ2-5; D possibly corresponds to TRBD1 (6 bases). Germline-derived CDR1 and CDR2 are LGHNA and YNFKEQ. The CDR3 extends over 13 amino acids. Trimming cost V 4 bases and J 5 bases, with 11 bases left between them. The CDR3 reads CASSLSRGETQYF. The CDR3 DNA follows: TGTGCCAGCAGCCTGAGTAGGGGGGAGACCCAGTACTTC.